Shown below are 21 T cell receptor beta chains from a single sample sequenced in a study of shared clonotypes between healthy human individuals. TCRdb's table, derived via immunoSEQ multiplex PCR, lists solely in-frame clones and lacks some. The sample holds roughly 700,000 clones, about 74% seen once. Sample: memory CD4+ T cells sorted from blood. The subset denotes: CD45RA-negative fraction. The receptor set was obtained from a woman aged 25-40 years in good health.

The chain links TRBV6-6 to TRBJ1-2, with D hard to call. There are 15 residues in the CDR3. Germline V CDR1 and CDR2: MNHNY, SVGAGI (reference sequence). V lost 2 bases, J lost 1 base, and 11 bases lay in between. CDR3: CASSYGQVNNYGYTF. CDR3 coding DNA: TGTGCCAGCAGTTACGGGCAGGTGAATAACTATGGCTACACCTTC.

The table lists this clone with a count of one. The chain couples TRBV4-1 to TRBJ2-5, with no clear D. V shed 1 base and J shed 5 bases, with 8 bases lying between them. In germline, CDR1 is MGHRA, CDR2 YSYEKL. This CDR3 contains 13 residues. The CDR3 nucleotides read TGCGCCAGCAGCCAAGTCGTGGGTGAGACCCAGTACTTC. Amino acid sequence: CASSQVVGETQYF.

The rearrangement links TRBV4-2 to TRBJ2-5, with 8 bases matching TRBD2. The V and J ends lost 4 bases and 1 base, in that order; junction bases with no gene match: 5. This CDR3 spans 15 amino acids. Germline lookup yields CDR1 LGHNA and CDR2 YNFKEQ. The DNA for the CDR3 is TGTGCCAGCAGCCCGAGGGGACTAGTCCAAGAGACCCAGTACTTC. The encoded protein is CASSPRGLVQETQYF.

This clone was seen a single time. The V and J genes are TRBV21-1 and TRBJ1-5. TRBV21-1 is annotated as a pseudogene. The CDR3 contains 20 residues. The CDR3 protein is CASSQHRGRECGVSNQPQHF. CDR3 coding DNA: TGTGCCAGCAGCCAACACCGAGGGAGGGAGTGTGGCGTTAGCAATCAGCCCCAGCATTTT.

The chain has TRBV11-2 and TRBJ1-1; D is uncertain. Trimming left V 1 base short and J 0 bases short, with 6 bases between. The CDR3 has 14 residues. CDR1 and CDR2 (germline): SGHAT, FQNNGV. This chain's CDR3 is CASSLVGMNTEAFF. The CDR3 DNA sequence: TGTGCCAGCAGCTTAGTCGGGATGAACACTGAAGCTTTCTTT.

The chain combines TRBV6-5 with TRBJ2-7; D is possibly TRBD2 (6 bases). Per the germline V gene, CDR1 is MNHEY and CDR2 is SVGAGI. V gave up 6 bases and J gave up 1 base, with 10 bases separating them. The CDR3 spans 13 residues. CDR3 in amino acids: CASRVGGSYEQYF. The CDR3 region has the DNA TGTGCCAGCAGGGTGGGGGGTTCCTACGAGCAGTACTTC.

The chain employs TRBV7-8 and TRBJ2-5; D not resolved. This CDR3 contains 14 residues. V dropped 1 base and J dropped 2 bases, with 8 bases sitting between them. Germline V gene lookup returns CDR1 SGHVS and CDR2 FQNEAQ. The CDR3 loop is CASSLEELQETQYF. The CDR3 DNA reads TGTGCCAGCAGCTTAGAGGAACTGCAAGAGACCCAGTACTTC.

J is TRBJ1-6 and V is TRBV30; no definite D call. Germline-derived CDR1 and CDR2 are GTSNPN and SVGIG (reference sequence). V lost 1 base, J lost 17 bases, and 24 bases lay in between. The length of the CDR3 is 15 residues. The CDR3 DNA follows: TGTGCCTGGAGTGAGTCTTTCCGGGTCGGCGTCCCGGTCCACTTT. Protein: CAWSESFRVGVPVHF.

This chain joins TRBV9 and TRBJ1-1; no reliable D call. The CDR3 runs 14 residues. The V and J ends lost 4 bases and 1 base respectively, with 11 bases between them. The germline gives CDR1 SGDLS, CDR2 YYNGEE. In DNA form, the CDR3 reads TGTGCCAGCAGCCCACTTGGGAGGAACACTGAAGCTTTCTTT. Its translation: CASSPLGRNTEAFF.

The rearrangement links TRBV4-1 to TRBJ2-3; a weak D match, TRBD2 (5 bases). Trimming pared 1 base from V and 5 bases from J, leaving 16 bases between. CDR3 length: 16 amino acids. Per the germline V gene, CDR1 is MGHRA and CDR2 is YSYEKL. CDR3 loop: CASSQVQLVQIDTQYF. The CDR3 bases are TGCGCCAGCAGCCAAGTTCAACTAGTACAGATAGATACGCAGTATTTT.

This clone has a handful of counts. J is TRBJ1-3 and V is TRBV11-2, with 8 bases fitting TRBD1. Germline loops: CDR1 SGHAT, CDR2 FQNNGV. The CDR3 is 16 amino acids. J was trimmed by 0 bases and V by 3 bases; bases with no gene match: 4. The CDR3 is CASSLGQDYSGNTIYF. The CDR3 DNA sequence: TGTGCCAGCAGCTTGGGACAGGACTACTCTGGAAACACCATATATTTT.

This clone was recorded once. This chain connects TRBV4-1 to TRBJ1-2; 7 nucleotides align to TRBD1. CDR3 length: 14 residues. J was trimmed by 8 bases and V by 1 base; bases with no gene match: 7. Germline assignment: CDR1 MGHRA and CDR2 YSYEKL. CDR3: CASSQGWDRDGYTF. The CDR3 region has the DNA TGCGCCAGCAGCCAAGGCTGGGACAGAGACGGCTACACCTTC.

The CDR3 spells CASSPTRDAETQYF. The CDR3 nucleotides are TGTGCCAGCAGCCCAACGAGAGACGCAGAGACCCAGTACTTC. The J gene is TRBJ2-5, the V gene TRBV7-7; D ambiguous. Germline loops: CDR1 SSHAT, CDR2 FNYEAQ (reference sequence). The V gene lost 5 bases and the J gene lost 4 bases, with 14 bases spanning the gap. The CDR3 contains 14 residues.

A few counts support this clone. The V gene is TRBV10-3, the J gene TRBJ2-7; the D is unclear. Between the trimmed V and J ends, which lost 7 bases and 0 bases, there was a span of 10 bases. CDR3 length: 13 amino acids. The germline V gene has CDR1 ENHRY and CDR2 SYGVKD. This chain's CDR3 is CAIMSPLSYEQYF. The CDR3 DNA follows: TGTGCCATCATGTCCCCCCTCTCCTACGAGCAGTACTTC.

V is TRBV7-9 and J is TRBJ2-1, with D possibly called TRBD1 or TRBD2 (5 bases each). V gave up 2 bases and J gave up 2 bases, with 13 bases separating them. This CDR3 region has 16 residues. Germline V CDR1 and CDR2: SEHNR, FQNEAQ (reference sequence). CDR3 in amino acids: CASSLLRGAAYNEQFF. In DNA form, the CDR3 reads TGTGCCAGCAGCTTATTGAGAGGGGCCGCCTACAATGAGCAGTTCTTC.

This clone was seen ten or more times. This specimen includes other DNA sequences encoding the same CDR3. V usage is TRBV20-1 and J usage is TRBJ1-1, with D hard to call. Germline-derived CDR1 and CDR2 are DFQATT and SNEGSKA (reference sequence). The CDR3 runs to 11 residues. The V gene lost 4 bases and the J gene lost 0 bases, with 3 bases spanning the gap. As DNA, the CDR3 is TGCAGTGCTATCCTGAACACTGAAGCTTTCTTT. Its protein is CSAILNTEAFF.

V usage is TRBV6-5 and J usage is TRBJ1-1; D not certain. V lost 8 bases to trimming and J lost 3 bases, with 13 bases between them. The CDR3 is 13 amino acids. Per germline, CDR1 MNHEY and CDR2 SVGAGI. As DNA, the CDR3 is TGTGCCAGCGGCCCTGGGCCCTACACTGAAGCTTTCTTT. It codes for CASGPGPYTEAFF.

The chain combines TRBV6-1 with TRBJ1-2, with a weak D call TRBD1 (5 bases). The CDR3 runs 12 residues. V was shortened by 6 bases and J by 4 bases, with 9 bases between the two germline ends. Germline V gene lookup returns CDR1 MNHNS and CDR2 SASEGT. The DNA for the CDR3 is TGTGCCAGCAGGACAGACGGCTATGGCTACACCTTC. Its protein product is CASRTDGYGYTF.

The J gene is TRBJ2-5, the V gene TRBV29-1, with D maybe TRBD2 (6 bases). The V and J ends lost 4 bases and 4 bases respectively, with 28 bases between them. This CDR3 is 18 amino acids long. Germline CDR1 and CDR2: SQVTM and ANQGSEA. The CDR3 DNA follows: TGCAGCGTTGGGCTGTCCGGTGGAGCGGGCCTCCTGAGAGAGACCCAGTACTTC. Its protein product is CSVGLSGGAGLLRETQYF.

Concerning this clone itself: This CDR3 is also generated by other DNA sequences in the sample. CDR3 amino acids: CASSRDRQTYEQYF. CDR3 nucleotide sequence: TGTGCCAGCAGCAGGGACAGGCAAACCTACGAGCAGTACTTC. This chain links TRBV11-2 with TRBJ2-7; 8 positions agree with TRBD1. The CDR3 is 14 amino acids. Trimming cost V 5 bases and J 2 bases; bases outside gene matches: 5. Germline CDR1 reads SGHAT; CDR2 reads FQNNGV.

J is TRBJ2-5 and V is TRBV25-1; 9 bases line up with TRBD1. Germline V gene sequence: CDR1 MGHDK, CDR2 SYGVNS. The CDR3 is 15 amino acids. With 4 bases clipped from V and 3 bases from J, the junction kept 6 bases outside the gene matches. CDR3 region: CASSAFTGGEETQYF. The DNA of the CDR3 is TGTGCCAGCAGTGCCTTTACAGGGGGCGAAGAGACCCAGTACTTC.